The present TCR beta chain was sequenced within a study of blood T cell repertoires in COVID-19. Study in general: Spain, Italy and the United States supplied samples that represented acute and convalescent COVID-19. In each case, the material was cDNA or gDNA derived from T cells, B-cell-depleted T cells, or PBMCs.

In germline, CDR1 is LGHDT, CDR2 YNNKEL (reference sequence). This CDR3 region has 20 residues. V lost 1 base to trimming and J lost 0 bases, with 22 bases between them. As originally analysed: Nucleated cell number was recorded as an estimate derived from reference gene primer amplification. Produced via immunoSEQ multiplex PCR; TCRdb's table is partial and in-frame only. The DNA gave D and trimming, while V, J and clone size come from that table. The table shows around 97,000 clones, with approximately 82% occurring only once. This clone was picked up a small number of times. Sequenced material: peripheral blood. This sequence was found in a man aged 65 to 79 with acute or convalescent COVID-19. The chain has TRBV3-1 (or the pseudogene TRBV3-2) and TRBJ2-1, with a weak D call TRBD2 (6 bases). In nucleotides, the CDR3 is TGTGCCAGCAGCCAAGCTTTTACGAGCGGGCGGCGAAGCTCCTACAATGAGCAGTTCTTC. Its translation is CASSQAFTSGRRSSYNEQFF.